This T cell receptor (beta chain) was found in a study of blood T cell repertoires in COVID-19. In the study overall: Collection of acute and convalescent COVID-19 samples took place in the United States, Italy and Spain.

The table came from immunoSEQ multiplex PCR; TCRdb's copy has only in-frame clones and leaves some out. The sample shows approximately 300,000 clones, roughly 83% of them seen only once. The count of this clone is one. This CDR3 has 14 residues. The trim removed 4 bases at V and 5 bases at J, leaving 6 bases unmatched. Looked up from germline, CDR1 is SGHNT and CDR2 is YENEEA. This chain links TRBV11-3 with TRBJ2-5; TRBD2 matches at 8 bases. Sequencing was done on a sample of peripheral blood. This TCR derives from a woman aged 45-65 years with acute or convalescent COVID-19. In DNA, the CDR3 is TGTGCCAGCAGCTCGGGAGGGGGGCCCGAGACCCAGTACTTC. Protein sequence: CASSSGGGPETQYF.